This T cell receptor (beta chain) was identified in a study of T cell changes during pregnancy in multiple sclerosis. Some clones are missing from TCRdb's copy, which holds only in-frame ones; the method was immunoSEQ multiplex PCR. The data show about 64,000 clones, roughly 89% seen once. The V and J ends lost 3 bases and 12 bases, in that order; junction bases with no gene match: 10. The CDR3 is made up of 13 amino acids. CDR1 and CDR2 (germline): GTSNPN, SVGIG (reference sequence). Material: peripheral blood, obtained in the second trimester of pregnancy. The clonotype originates from a female donor with multiple sclerosis, enrolled in a pregnancy study. The V call is TRBV30, the J call TRBJ1-1, with TRBD1 identical over 10 bases. Here the CDR3 DNA reads TGTGCCTGGAGAACACAGGGACAGGGGTCGACTTTCTTT. It specifies CAWRTQGQGSTFF. The whole variable domain, remainder taken from reference TRBV30 and TRBJ1-1, is SQTIHQWPATLVQPVGSPLSLECTVEGTSNPNLYWYRQAAGRGLQLLFYSVGIGQISSEVPQNLSASRPQDRQFILSSKKLLLSDSGFYLCAWRTQGQGSTFFGQGTRLTVV.